A single sample gave rise to the 23 T cell receptor beta chains below, sequenced in a study of T cell responses to AZD1222 COVID-19 vaccine. Assay used: immunoSEQ multiplex PCR; TCRdb lists only in-frame clones, some missing. The profile shows around 180,000 clones, around 90% of them singletons. The sample here was peripheral blood, taken on day 0 of AZD1222 vaccination. The receptor set was obtained from an adult in good health.

This chain connects TRBV9 to TRBJ1-3, with a tentative D call TRBD1 (5 bases). V lost 3 bases and J 1 base, leaving 14 bases between the germline ends. This CDR3 region has 16 residues. Germline V gene data show CDR1 as SGDLS and CDR2 as YYNGEE. The CDR3 loop reads CASSARGGVSGNTIYF. Written as DNA, the CDR3 is TGTGCCAGCAGCGCAAGAGGAGGGGTTTCTGGAAACACCATATATTTT.

CDR3 in amino acids: CASSDRQREGDTEAFF. The CDR3 DNA sequence: TGCGCCAGCAGCGACCGACAGAGGGAAGGGGACACTGAAGCTTTCTTT. The V call is TRBV10-1, the J call TRBJ1-1, with D possibly matching TRBD1 (5 bases). This CDR3 region has 16 residues. The germline V and J ends were trimmed by 6 bases and 3 bases, with 20 bases remaining between them. The germline V gene encodes CDR1 WNHNN and CDR2 SYGVQD (reference sequence).

The chain has TRBV10-3 and TRBJ1-1, with unresolved D. The ends were cut back, 6 bases at V and 5 bases at J, with 16 bases in the middle. Germline V gene sequence: CDR1 ENHRY, CDR2 SYGVKD. The CDR3 sequence is 14 residues long. The CDR3 here is CAIRDPSGRTEAFF. The CDR3 nucleotides are TGTGCCATCAGGGATCCGTCGGGGAGGACTGAAGCTTTCTTT.

The rearrangement joins TRBV7-2 to TRBJ2-5, with a possible D match to TRBD1 (5 bases). The CDR3 contains 15 residues. V lost 2 bases to trimming and J lost 10 bases, with 20 bases between them. CDR1 is SGHTA, CDR2 FQGNSA, per germline. DNA of the CDR3: TGTGCCAGCAGCTTAAGGGGAAGGCTAGGAAGGGGCCAGTACTTC. This sequence encodes CASSLRGRLGRGQYF.

The chain recombines TRBV27 with TRBJ1-2; D gene uncertain. The germline V and J ends were trimmed by 2 bases and 5 bases, with 12 bases remaining between them. Germline V gene data show CDR1 as MNHEY and CDR2 as SMNVEV (reference sequence). CDR3 size: 14 residues. The CDR3, as DNA: TGTGCCAGCAGTTTACTCCCCGGGCCATATGGCTACACCTTC. This translates into CASSLLPGPYGYTF.

V gene TRBV10-2 combines with J gene TRBJ2-7; 7 positions agree with TRBD2. In germline, CDR1 is WSHSY, CDR2 SAAADI. J lost 3 bases, V lost 6 bases, and 2 bases had no gene match. This CDR3 has 12 amino acids. CDR3 coding DNA: TGCGCCAGCAGAGGCGGGAGCTACGAGCAGTACTTC. Its translation: CASRGGSYEQYF.

V usage is TRBV5-5 and J usage is TRBJ2-3; 7 bases align to TRBD1. J was trimmed by 3 bases and V by 2 bases; bases with no gene match: 0. The CDR3 length is 13 residues. From germline, CDR1 is SGHKS and CDR2 YYEKEE (reference sequence). CDR3 DNA sequence: TGTGCCAGCAGCTTACAGGGGACAGATACGCAGTATTTT. Translated: CASSLQGTDTQYF.

This chain uses TRBV27 with TRBJ1-1; no definite D call. Trimming removed 6 bases at V and 0 bases at J, with 11 bases between. This CDR3 is built from 14 residues. Germline V gene sequence: CDR1 MNHEY, CDR2 SMNVEV (reference sequence). The CDR3 sequence is CASRGTTVNTEAFF. CDR3 DNA sequence: TGTGCCAGCAGAGGAACGACGGTGAACACTGAAGCTTTCTTT.

The V call is TRBV27, the J call TRBJ1-5, with D perhaps matching TRBD1 (5 bases). Germline CDR1 reads MNHEY; CDR2 reads SMNVEV (reference sequence). V was pared by 1 base and J by 4 bases, with 14 bases between. The CDR3 totals 16 residues. CDR3 residues: CASSLFGSGNNQPQHF. Here the CDR3 DNA reads TGTGCCAGCAGTTTATTTGGTTCAGGGAATAATCAGCCCCAGCATTTT.

Concerning this clone: Other DNA sequences in this sample translate to the same CDR3. The V and J genes are TRBV29-1 and TRBJ1-1; no clear D gene. The CDR3 sequence is 12 residues long. The V and J ends lost 6 bases and 1 base respectively, with 9 bases between them. The V gene's germline CDR1 is SQVTM and CDR2 ANQGSEA. The DNA of the CDR3 is TGCAGCGTAGCGGACGGGAACACTGAAGCTTTCTTT. Its translation is CSVADGNTEAFF.

The chain links TRBV25-1 to TRBJ1-4, with D perhaps TRBD1 (5 bases). Germline V gives CDR1 MGHDK, CDR2 SYGVNS. The ends were cut back, 5 bases at V and 14 bases at J, with 21 bases in the middle. The CDR3 loop spans 14 amino acids. For the CDR3, the DNA is TGTGCCAGCAGTAAGCCGGGACCCTTAATTAGGCTGTTTTTT. It translates to CASSKPGPLIRLFF.

The CDR3 bases are TGTGCCAGCAGCCAAGGGGGTCCCTACGAGCAGTACTTC. It encodes CASSQGGPYEQYF. V and J are TRBV3-1 (or the pseudogene TRBV3-2) and TRBJ2-7; D call uncertain. The germline V gene has CDR1 LGHDT and CDR2 YNNKEL (reference sequence). The germline V and J ends were trimmed by 1 base and 2 bases, with 6 bases remaining between them. This CDR3 comprises 13 residues.

The genes are TRBV28 and TRBJ1-2; D remains ambiguous. The CDR3 length is 14 residues. Deletions cut 5 bases from V and 4 bases from J, with 14 bases between. CDR1 MDHEN and CDR2 SYDVKM come from the germline V gene. The CDR3 loop reads CASSTQPQSYGYTF. Written as DNA, the CDR3 is TGTGCCAGCAGTACTCAGCCACAGTCCTATGGCTACACCTTC.

V usage is TRBV9 and J usage is TRBJ2-1, with 7 bases fitting TRBD1. Germline CDR1 SGDLS, CDR2 YYNGEE. The CDR3 is 15 amino acids. J lost 2 bases, V lost 4 bases, and 6 bases had no gene match. The CDR3 DNA reads TGTGCCAGCAGCCGCAGGCAGGGGGCCTACAATGAGCAGTTCTTC. Translation gives CASSRRQGAYNEQFF.

This chain connects TRBV5-1 to TRBJ2-3; TRBD2 matches at 11 bases. This CDR3 is built from 19 residues. Germline values: CDR1 SGHRS, CDR2 YFSETQ. The junction had 12 bases not matched to a gene; V was cut back by 3 bases and J by 0 bases. CDR3: CASSSKTKGTSGSTDTQYF. The CDR3 nucleotides are TGCGCCAGCAGCTCAAAGACGAAGGGGACTAGCGGTAGCACAGATACGCAGTATTTT.

V is TRBV19 and J is TRBJ1-2; 9 bases map to TRBD1. V shed 9 bases, J shed 1 base, and the junction held 3 bases outside the gene matches. The germline CDR1 and CDR2 sequences are LNHDA and SQIVND (reference sequence). CDR3 length equals 13 residues. For the CDR3, the DNA is TGTGCCAGCCGGGACAGGGTTAACTATGGCTACACCTTC. Translated, it gives CASRDRVNYGYTF.

V gene TRBV18 combines with J gene TRBJ2-7; 8 bases line up with TRBD2. Germline CDR1 KGHSH, CDR2 LQKENI. J lost 3 bases, V lost 6 bases, and 7 bases had no gene match. There are 14 residues in the CDR3. The CDR3, as DNA: TGTGCCAGCTCCGTTGGGCTAGCGGGCTACGAGCAGTACTTC. Translated, it gives CASSVGLAGYEQYF.

This chain joins TRBV4-1 and TRBJ2-1; TRBD2 aligns across 7 bases. In germline, CDR1 is MGHRA, CDR2 YSYEKL. The trim removed 0 bases at V and 4 bases at J, leaving 6 bases unmatched. The CDR3 has 16 residues. CDR3: CASSQESAGDYNEQFF. The CDR3 DNA reads TGCGCCAGCAGCCAAGAATCTGCGGGGGATTACAATGAGCAGTTCTTC.

This clone was recorded once. The chain joins TRBV19 to TRBJ2-3; TRBD2 matches 8 bases. The CDR3 length is 15 residues. From germline, CDR1 is LNHDA and CDR2 SQIVND (reference sequence). Unmatched junction bases numbered 4, after V lost 3 bases and J lost 2 bases. The CDR3 nucleotides read TGTGCCAGTAGTATTAGGACTAGCAACACAGATACGCAGTATTTT. This translates into CASSIRTSNTDTQYF.

J is TRBJ1-1 and V is TRBV6-6; no clear D gene. The CDR3 is 12 residues long. V was shortened by 6 bases and J by 11 bases, with 16 bases between the two germline ends. Looked up from germline, CDR1 is MNHNY and CDR2 is SVGAGI (reference sequence). CDR3 loop: CASSYRSDPAFF. CDR3 sequence (DNA): TGTGCCAGCAGCTACAGATCCGACCCGGCTTTCTTT.

Only one count was recorded for this clone. The J gene is TRBJ2-1, the V gene TRBV7-2, with unresolved D. CDR3 size: 11 residues. Germline-derived CDR1 and CDR2 are SGHTA and FQGNSA. V dropped 3 bases and J dropped 3 bases, with 0 bases sitting between them. CDR3 sequence (DNA): TGTGCCAGCAGCTTCTACAATGAGCAGTTCTTC. Translating it yields CASSFYNEQFF. The variable domain in full, with the rest retrieved from reference TRBV7-2 and TRBJ2-1, is GAGVSQSPSNKVTEKGKDVELRCDPISGHTALYWYRQSLGQGLEFLIYFQGNSAPDKSGLPSDRFSAERTGGSVSTLTIQRTQQEDSAVYLCASSFYNEQFFGPGTRLTVL.

The chain combines TRBV28 with TRBJ2-1; tentatively, D is TRBD2 (6 bases). Trimming took 5 bases from V and 6 from J, leaving 14 bases between them. From germline, CDR1 is MDHEN and CDR2 SYDVKM. The CDR3 sequence is 14 residues long. This chain's CDR3 is CASSVTGTRNEQFF. CDR3 sequence (DNA): TGTGCCAGCAGTGTTACCGGGACTCGCAATGAGCAGTTCTTC.

This chain joins TRBV2 and TRBJ1-5; maybe TRBD1 (5 bases). The CDR3 covers 13 residues. CDR1 and CDR2 from the germline V gene are SNHLY and FYNNEI. V was pared by 5 bases and J by 3 bases, with 8 bases between. CDR3 coding DNA: TGTGCCAGCAGTCGACAGATCAATCAGCCCCAGCATTTT. The encoded protein is CASSRQINQPQHF.